The 19 T cell receptor beta chains below were found in one sample sequenced in a study of T-cell memory formation after mild COVID-19. Using its own MiXCR run on the 5' RACE reads, TCRdb lists one record per CDR3 protein. Of over 300,000 distinct CDR3 sequences in the sample, 20% to 25% were seen once. Specimen: PBMCs or a T cell subset sorted from them (not recorded which). Receptor source: a man between 18 and 29 years old who had mild COVID-19 (a few samples of this study predate the infection). Cell type and time point are not known.

The sample holds one count of this clonotype. The rearrangement joins TRBV7-9 to TRBJ2-5; 10 nucleotides agree with TRBD2. The CDR3 consists of 20 residues. The junction had 19 bases not matched to a gene; V was cut back by 5 bases and J by 1 base. Germline V lookup: CDR1 SEHNR, CDR2 FQNEAQ (reference sequence). CDR3 loop: CASSQSGGSGGLGTQETQYF. In nucleotides, the CDR3 is TGTGCCAGCAGCCAGAGTGGAGGTAGCGGGGGGCTGGGTACCCAAGAGACCCAGTACTTC.

This clonotype appeared a few times. V is TRBV18 and J is TRBJ1-5; a weak D match, TRBD1 (6 bases). V was pared by 2 bases and J by 5 bases, with 13 bases between. Germline V CDR1 and CDR2: KGHSH, LQKENI. The CDR3 loop spans 15 amino acids. The chain's CDR3 is CASSPGKQGDQPQHF. Here the CDR3 DNA reads TGTGCCAGCTCACCAGGTAAACAGGGCGATCAGCCCCAGCATTTT.

This clonotype was observed a handful of times. This chain links TRBV28 with TRBJ2-7; tentative D call: TRBD2 (5 bases). Between the trimmed V and J ends, which lost 2 bases and 7 bases, there was a span of 6 bases. Germline-derived CDR1 and CDR2 are MDHEN and SYDVKM. The CDR3 has 11 residues. The CDR3 sequence is CASSLRGEQYV. CDR3 DNA sequence: TGTGCCAGCAGTTTAAGAGGGGAGCAGTACGTC.

This clonotype occurred a few times. The rearrangement uses TRBV7-2 and TRBJ2-3; 9 bases agree with TRBD2. The CDR3 covers 17 residues. CDR1 SGHTA and CDR2 FQGNSA come from the germline V gene. Trimming took 8 bases from V and 6 from J; bases not matched to a gene: 18. Here the CDR3 reads CASYGGGASGSLDTQYF. The CDR3 bases are TGTGCCAGCTACGGCGGGGGGGCTAGCGGGTCTTTGGATACGCAGTATTTT.

The rearrangement joins TRBV9 to TRBJ2-7; tentatively, D is TRBD1 or TRBD2 (5 bases each). Germline CDR1 is SGDLS and CDR2 is YYNGEE. The CDR3 is 14 residues long. V dropped 7 bases and J dropped 5 bases, with 19 bases sitting between them. The CDR3 nucleotides are TGTGCCAGCCGCCGATGGGGGACCCCCCACGAGCAGTACGTC. It codes for CASRRWGTPHEQYV.

This clonotype was detected a few times. The chain is built from TRBV18 and TRBJ2-1; D might be TRBD1 (5 bases). With 5 bases removed from V and 9 bases from J, the gap between germline ends came to 11 bases. The CDR3 covers 12 residues. Germline values: CDR1 KGHSH, CDR2 LQKENI. The CDR3, as DNA: TGTGCCAGCTCATCGCAGGGTACTGAGCAGTTCTTC. Translated: CASSSQGTEQFF.

The chain joins TRBV7-8 to TRBJ1-1, with a tentative D call TRBD1 (5 bases). In germline, CDR1 is SGHVS, CDR2 FQNEAQ. The CDR3 runs 14 residues. V was pared by 5 bases and J by 2 bases, with 12 bases between. The CDR3 DNA sequence: TGTGCCAGCAGCCCGGGGGTGAGAAACACTGAAGCTTTCTTT. Amino acids: CASSPGVRNTEAFF. The whole variable domain, remainder taken from reference TRBV7-8 and TRBJ1-1, is GAGVSQSPRYKVAKRGQDVALRCDPISGHVSLFWYQQALGQGPEFLTYFQNEAQLDKSGLPSDRFFAERPEGSVSTLKIQRTQQEDSAVYLCASSPGVRNTEAFFGQGTRLTVV.

The V call is TRBV5-5, the J call TRBJ1-6; D remains ambiguous. The CDR3 is 14 residues long. The V gene lost 1 base and the J gene lost 6 bases, with 8 bases spanning the gap. Germline values: CDR1 SGHKS, CDR2 YYEKEE (reference sequence). The CDR3 loop reads CASSLPDPNSPLHF. As DNA, the CDR3 is TGTGCCAGCAGCTTGCCGGACCCTAATTCACCCCTCCACTTT. The full variable domain, its missing parts supplied by reference TRBV5-5 and TRBJ1-6, is DAGVTQSPTHLIKTRGQQVTLRCSPISGHKSVSWYQQVLGQGPQFIFQYYEKEERGRGNFPDRFSARQFPNYSSELNVNALLLGDSALYLCASSLPDPNSPLHFGNGTRLTVT.

This clonotype came up a few times. The rearrangement uses TRBV5-1 and TRBJ1-1; 7 bases fit TRBD1. Germline CDR1 is SGHRS and CDR2 is YFSETQ. The CDR3 length is 16 residues. The junction had 12 bases not matched to a gene; V was cut back by 4 bases and J by 3 bases. This CDR3 is CASSPVTGIGDTEAFF. The CDR3 bases are TGCGCCAGCAGCCCCGTGACAGGGATTGGGGACACTGAAGCTTTCTTT.

This clonotype was detected only a few times. This rearrangement joins TRBV9 to TRBJ2-1; TRBD2 aligns across 11 bases. This CDR3 spans 15 amino acids. Trimming took 5 bases from V and 10 from J; bases not matched to a gene: 11. Germline assignment: CDR1 SGDLS and CDR2 YYNGEE. The CDR3 here is CASSFSGGAPKEQFF. CDR3 DNA: TGTGCCAGCAGTTTTAGCGGGGGGGCCCCCAAGGAGCAGTTCTTC.

This clonotype was seen a few times. The chain couples TRBV18 to TRBJ1-1; D unresolved. This CDR3 is 14 amino acids long. From germline, CDR1 is KGHSH and CDR2 LQKENI. The V end was cut by 6 bases, the J end by 0 bases, with 11 bases between. This CDR3 reads CASSGNSMNTEAFF. The CDR3 DNA sequence: TGTGCCAGCTCCGGCAATTCGATGAACACTGAAGCTTTCTTT.

The V and J genes are TRBV7-2 and TRBJ2-3; D unresolved. The CDR3 sequence is 13 residues long. In germline, CDR1 is SGHTA, CDR2 FQGNSA. Trimming pared 2 bases from V and 6 bases from J, leaving 9 bases between. The chain's CDR3 is CASSLTPWDTQYF. As DNA, the CDR3 is TGTGCCAGCAGCTTAACCCCCTGGGATACGCAGTATTTT.

This sequence joins TRBV5-1 and TRBJ2-1; 8 bases map to TRBD2. The CDR3 spans 15 residues. V dropped 2 bases and J dropped 4; count of bases not matched to a gene: 5. Germline-derived CDR1 and CDR2 are SGHRS and YFSETQ. The chain's CDR3 is CASSFYSGAYNEQFF. The CDR3 DNA reads TGCGCCAGCAGCTTCTATAGCGGGGCATACAATGAGCAGTTCTTC.

This clonotype was detected only a few times. The rearrangement links TRBV28 to TRBJ1-1; 7 bases match TRBD1. The CDR3 runs to 15 residues. In germline, CDR1 is MDHEN, CDR2 SYDVKM. V was clipped by 7 bases and J by 5 bases; unmatched bases: 13. The CDR3 region is CASKGAVTGGTEAFF. CDR3 in DNA: TGTGCCAGCAAGGGGGCAGTCACGGGGGGTACTGAAGCTTTCTTT.

The chain is built from TRBV12-3 or TRBV12-4 and TRBJ1-2; the D is unclear. V gave up 5 bases and J gave up 4 bases, with 8 bases separating them. The CDR3 sequence is 12 residues long. CDR3 bases: TGTGCCAGCAGTACCGCCTTCTATGGCTACACCTTC. Residues: CASSTAFYGYTF.

The genes are TRBV10-3 and TRBJ2-2, with a possible D match to TRBD1 (6 bases). Trimming removed 6 bases at V and 6 bases at J, with 20 bases between. This CDR3 contains 16 residues. Germline V lookup: CDR1 ENHRY, CDR2 SYGVKD. CDR3 loop: CAIRRTGQNRPGELFF. CDR3 nucleotide sequence: TGTGCCATCAGGAGAACAGGGCAAAATCGGCCCGGGGAGCTGTTTTTT.

The gene calls are TRBV7-2 and TRBJ1-2; possible D gene TRBD1, 5 bases. V shed 3 bases and J shed 1 base, with 12 bases lying between them. This CDR3 comprises 15 residues. Germline V gene lookup returns CDR1 SGHTA and CDR2 FQGNSA. In nucleotides, the CDR3 is TGTGCCAGCAGCTTGAGACAGCTCTTTAACTATGGCTACACCTTC. Translated: CASSLRQLFNYGYTF.

In this sample, this clonotype turned up many times. This chain connects TRBV4-3 to TRBJ2-6; D may be TRBD1 (6 bases). Germline V gene sequence: CDR1 LGHNA, CDR2 YSLEER. Trimming cost V 3 bases and J 0 bases, with 9 bases left between them. The CDR3 runs 16 residues. The CDR3 DNA is TGCGCCAGCAGCCAGGACAGTCCCTCTGGGGCCAACGTCCTGACTTTC. This gives the protein CASSQDSPSGANVLTF.

This clonotype was observed a handful of times. The V call is TRBV5-4, the J call TRBJ1-1; 9 bases agree with TRBD1. Per germline, CDR1 SGHNT and CDR2 YYREEE (reference sequence). Trimming cost V 4 bases and J 8 bases; bases outside gene matches: 6. This CDR3 is 13 amino acids long. The CDR3: CASSPTGGPEAFF. The CDR3 DNA sequence: TGTGCCAGCAGCCCGACAGGGGGGCCCGAAGCTTTCTTT.